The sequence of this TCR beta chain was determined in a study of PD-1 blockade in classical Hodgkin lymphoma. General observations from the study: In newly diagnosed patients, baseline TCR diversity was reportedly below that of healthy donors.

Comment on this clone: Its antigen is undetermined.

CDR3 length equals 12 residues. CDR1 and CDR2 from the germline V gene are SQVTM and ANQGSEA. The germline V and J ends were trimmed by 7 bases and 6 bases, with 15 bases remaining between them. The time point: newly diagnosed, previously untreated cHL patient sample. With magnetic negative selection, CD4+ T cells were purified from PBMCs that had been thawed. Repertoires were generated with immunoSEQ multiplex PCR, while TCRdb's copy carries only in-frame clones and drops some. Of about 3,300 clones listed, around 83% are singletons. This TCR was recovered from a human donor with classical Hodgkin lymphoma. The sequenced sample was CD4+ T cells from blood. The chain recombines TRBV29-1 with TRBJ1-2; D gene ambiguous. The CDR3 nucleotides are TGCAGCGGTTTGAGCGGCCCCGATGGCTACACCTTC. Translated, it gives CSGLSGPDGYTF.